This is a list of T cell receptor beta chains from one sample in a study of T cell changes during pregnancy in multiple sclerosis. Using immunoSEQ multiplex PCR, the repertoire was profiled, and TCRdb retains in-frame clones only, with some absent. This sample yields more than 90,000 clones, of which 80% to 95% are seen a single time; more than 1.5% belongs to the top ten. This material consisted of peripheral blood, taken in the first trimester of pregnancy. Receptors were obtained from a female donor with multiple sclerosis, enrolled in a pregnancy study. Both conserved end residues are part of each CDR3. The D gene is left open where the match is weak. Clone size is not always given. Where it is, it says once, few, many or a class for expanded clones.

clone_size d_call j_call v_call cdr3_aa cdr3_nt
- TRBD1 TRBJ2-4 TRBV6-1 CASSGGTVLAKNIQYF TGTGCCAGCAGTGGGGGGACAGTACTAGCCAAAAACATTCAGTACTTC
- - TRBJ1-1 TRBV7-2 CASSLQGFTVTEAFF TGTGCCAGCAGCTTACAGGGTTTCACGGTTACTGAAGCTTTCTTT
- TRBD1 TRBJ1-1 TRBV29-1 CSVTGQGYTEAFF TGCAGCGTGACGGGACAGGGTTACACTGAAGCTTTCTTT
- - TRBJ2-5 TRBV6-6 CASVGTGEETQYF TGTGCCAGCGTCGGAACGGGAGAAGAGACCCAGTACTTC
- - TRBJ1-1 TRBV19 CASSIGLPNTEAFF TGTGCCAGTAGTATAGGACTGCCGAACACTGAAGCTTTCTTT
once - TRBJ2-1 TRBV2 CASREERVAVNYNEQFF TGTGCCAGCAGGGAAGAGAGAGTAGCGGTAAACTACAATGAGCAGTTCTTC
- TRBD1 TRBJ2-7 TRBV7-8 CASSIEGRGRLRSYEQYF TGTGCCAGCAGCATCGAGGGCAGGGGGCGGTTACGGTCTTACGAGCAGTACTTC
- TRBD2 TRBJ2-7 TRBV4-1 CASSQSLAGDYEQYF TGCGCCAGCAGCCAATCACTAGCGGGAGACTACGAGCAGTACTTC
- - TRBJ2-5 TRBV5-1 CASLRAGSSSQGETQYF TGCGCCAGCCTTCGAGCCGGGAGCTCGAGCCAGGGAGAGACCCAGTACTTC
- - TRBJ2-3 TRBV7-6 CASSLRQSTDTQYF TGTGCCAGCAGCTTAAGACAGTCCACAGATACGCAGTATTTT
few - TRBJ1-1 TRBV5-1 CASSFRGQTEAFF TGCGCCAGCAGCTTCCGAGGACAGACTGAAGCTTTCTTT
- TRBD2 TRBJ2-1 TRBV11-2 CASSLEPASGNEQFF TGTGCCAGCAGCTTAGAACCTGCTAGCGGGAATGAGCAGTTCTTC
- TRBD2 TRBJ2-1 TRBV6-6 CASSLTSGRIWEQFF TGTGCCAGCAGCCTCACTAGCGGGAGGATCTGGGAGCAGTTCTTC
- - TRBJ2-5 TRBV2 CASRTRRDFQETQYF TGTGCCAGCAGGACCAGGAGGGACTTCCAAGAGACCCAGTACTTC
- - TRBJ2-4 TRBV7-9 CASSPLTGTEDIQYF TGTGCCAGCAGCCCTCTGACAGGGACTGAGGACATTCAGTACTTC
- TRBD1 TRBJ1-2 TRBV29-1 CSVEEAGTGANYGYTF TGCAGCGTTGAAGAGGCTGGGACAGGGGCAAACTATGGCTACACCTTC
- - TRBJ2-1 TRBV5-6 CASSFSLGFGQKSWFF TGTGCCAGCAGCTTCTCCCTAGGGTTTGGACAAAAAAGTTGGTTCTTC
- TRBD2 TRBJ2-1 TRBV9 CASSGTSGSYNEQFF TGTGCCAGCAGCGGGACTAGCGGCTCCTACAATGAGCAGTTCTTC
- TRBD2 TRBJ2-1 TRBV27 CASARPGGVNEQFF TGTGCCAGCGCCCGTCCGGGGGGAGTGAATGAGCAGTTCTTC
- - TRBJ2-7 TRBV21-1 CASSKPPGRCYEQYF TGTGCCAGCAGCAAACCCCCTGGCAGATGCTACGAGCAGTACTTC
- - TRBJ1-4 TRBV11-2 CASSSGPGEKLFF TGTGCCAGCAGCAGCGGCCCGGGAGAAAAACTGTTTTTT
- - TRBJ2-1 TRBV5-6 CASSFYRSSYNEQFF TGTGCCAGCAGCTTTTACAGGAGCTCCTACAATGAGCAGTTCTTC
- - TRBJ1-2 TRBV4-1 CASSQGGVGPGSGYTF TGCGCCAGCAGCCAAGGGGGGGTGGGTCCAGGGAGCGGCTACACCTTC
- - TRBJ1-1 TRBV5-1 CASSLVAAGRNTEAFF TGCGCCAGCAGCTTGGTAGCGGCAGGTCGGAACACTGAAGCTTTCTTT
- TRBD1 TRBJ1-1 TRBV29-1 CSARTGPTEAFF TGCAGCGCTCGGACAGGACCCACTGAAGCTTTCTTT
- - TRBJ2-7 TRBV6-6 CASSFDTYEQYF TGTGCCAGCAGTTTTGACACCTACGAGCAGTACTTC
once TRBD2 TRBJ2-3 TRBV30 CAWSPGTSGDTQYF TGTGCCTGGAGTCCCGGGACTAGTGGAGATACGCAGTATTTT
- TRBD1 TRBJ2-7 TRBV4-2 CASSQLSFRGQGPIYEQYF TGTGCCAGCAGCCAGCTTTCCTTCCGGGGACAGGGGCCAATCTACGAGCAGTACTTC
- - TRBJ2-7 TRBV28 CASSLASYEQYF TGTGCCAGCAGTTTAGCCAGCTACGAGCAGTACTTC
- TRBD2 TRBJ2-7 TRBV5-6 CASSYPGLASYEQYF TGTGCCAGCAGCTACCCGGGACTAGCGTCCTACGAGCAGTACTTC
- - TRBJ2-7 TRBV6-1 CASNQGSPFYEQYF TGTGCCAGCAATCAGGGTTCCCCATTCTACGAGCAGTACTTC
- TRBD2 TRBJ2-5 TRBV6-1 CASSDGGRETQYF TGTGCCAGCAGTGACGGGGGGAGGGAGACCCAGTACTTC
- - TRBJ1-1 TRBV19 CASSVTGITEAFF TGTGCCAGTAGTGTAACAGGGATAACTGAAGCTTTCTTT
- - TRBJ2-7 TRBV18 CASSPPSGEKQYF TGTGCCAGCTCACCCCCGTCGGGAGAAAAGCAGTACTTC
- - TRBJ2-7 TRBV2 CASIEPGDSYEQYF TGTGCCAGCATTGAGCCCGGGGATTCCTACGAGCAGTACTTC
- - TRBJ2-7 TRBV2 CASSEFSAESYEQYF TGTGCCAGCAGTGAATTCAGCGCGGAATCCTACGAGCAGTACTTC
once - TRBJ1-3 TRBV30 CAWSPISGNTIYF TGTGCCTGGAGTCCAATCTCTGGAAACACCATATATTTT
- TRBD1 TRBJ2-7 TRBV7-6 CASSSTGTGVSEQYF TGTGCCAGCAGCTCCACCGGGACAGGGGTTTCCGAGCAGTACTTC
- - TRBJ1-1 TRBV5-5 CASSLAVGWGSEAFF TGTGCCAGCAGCTTGGCCGTTGGTTGGGGCTCTGAAGCTTTCTTT
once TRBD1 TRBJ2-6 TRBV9 CASSAQGAGANVLTF TGTGCCAGCAGCGCACAGGGGGCCGGGGCCAACGTCCTGACTTTC
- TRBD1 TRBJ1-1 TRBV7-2 CASSSDRGRGYMNTEAFF TGTGCCAGCAGCTCCGACAGGGGGCGGGGATACATGAACACTGAAGCTTTCTTT
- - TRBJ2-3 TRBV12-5 CASGPNRDTQYF TGTGCTAGTGGTCCCAACAGAGATACGCAGTATTTT
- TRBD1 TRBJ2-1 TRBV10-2 CASSIDRADEQFF TGCGCCAGCAGTATCGACAGGGCCGATGAGCAGTTCTTC
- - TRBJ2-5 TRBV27 CASSLVSGFDETQYF TGTGCCAGCAGTCTGGTATCGGGGTTTGACGAGACCCAGTACTTC
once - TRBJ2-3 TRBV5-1 CASSFRGTGTDTQYF TGCGCCAGCAGCTTTCGGGGGACGGGGACAGATACGCAGTATTTT
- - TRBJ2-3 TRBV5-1 CASSLFAGRTDTQYF TGCGCCAGCAGCTTGTTCGCGGGAAGGACAGATACGCAGTATTTT
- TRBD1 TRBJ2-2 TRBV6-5 CASSYEGGVPGELFF TGTGCCAGCAGTTACGAAGGGGGCGTCCCCGGGGAGCTGTTTTTT
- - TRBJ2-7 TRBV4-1 CASSQVVSSYEQYF TGCGCCAGCAGCCAAGTGGTCAGCTCCTACGAGCAGTACTTC
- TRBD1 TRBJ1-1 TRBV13 CASSLRGTGAPNTEAFF TGTGCCAGCAGCCTTCGAGGTACAGGGGCCCCGAACACTGAAGCTTTCTTT
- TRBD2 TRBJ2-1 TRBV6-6 CASAGVGVVSYNEQFF TGTGCCAGCGCGGGGGTGGGAGTCGTTTCCTACAATGAGCAGTTCTTC
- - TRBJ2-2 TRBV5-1 CASSLSAVNTGELFF TGCGCCAGCAGCTTGTCGGCGGTAAACACCGGGGAGCTGTTTTTT
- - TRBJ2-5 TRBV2 CASSEALLSRQQETQYF TGTGCCAGCAGTGAAGCGCTTTTAAGTCGACAGCAAGAGACCCAGTACTTC
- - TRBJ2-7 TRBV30 CAWSSRTGYPPLYEQYF TGTGCCTGGAGTTCCCGAACAGGATACCCCCCTCTTTACGAGCAGTACTTC
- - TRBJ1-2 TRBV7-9 CASSPYRGGNYGYTF TGTGCCAGCAGCCCGTACCGGGGGGGTAACTATGGCTACACCTTC
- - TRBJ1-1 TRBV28 CASSSGALNTEAFF TGTGCCAGCAGTTCAGGGGCCCTAAACACTGAAGCTTTCTTT
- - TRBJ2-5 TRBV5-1 CASSALLEETQYF TGCGCCAGCAGCGCCCTACTAGAAGAGACCCAGTACTTC
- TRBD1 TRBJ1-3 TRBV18 CASSRPGTGTGNTIYF TGTGCCAGCTCACGCCCCGGGACAGGGACTGGAAACACCATATATTTT
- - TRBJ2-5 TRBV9 CASSVAVGPGQETQYF TGTGCCAGCAGCGTAGCTGTAGGGCCGGGGCAAGAGACCCAGTACTTC
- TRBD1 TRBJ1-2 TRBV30 CAWSSEGRRGRGYTF TGTGCCTGGAGTTCGGAGGGTCGGAGGGGGCGAGGCTACACCTTC
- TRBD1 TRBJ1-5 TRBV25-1 CASSRQGSNQPQHF TGTGCCAGCAGTCGACAGGGTAGCAATCAGCCCCAGCATTTT